This is a list of T cell receptor beta chains from one sample in a study of shared clonotypes between healthy human individuals. This table comes from immunoSEQ multiplex PCR, and its TCRdb copy is limited to in-frame clones, with some not included. Among about 2,500,000 clones listed, more than 90% were seen once. Sequencing was carried out using naive CD4+ T cells sorted from blood. Receptors were obtained from a man younger than 30 in good health. The CDR3 runs from the conserved cysteine through the conserved F or W. The order of the fields is V gene, J gene, clone size, CDR3 protein. Size values are once, few and many counts, or a class for expanded clones, and some rows have none.

>TRBV10-3|TRBJ2-1|NA
CAISESWRGTNEQFF
>TRBV28|TRBJ2-7|once
CASSLEGLGASYEQYF
>TRBV5-5|TRBJ1-2|NA
CASSIGHFYGYTF
>TRBV30|TRBJ1-4|NA
CAWSADSTGREKLFF
>TRBV14|TRBJ1-6|NA
CASRFGQGNSPLHF
>TRBV30|TRBJ2-1|NA
CARSVLNDNGQFF
>TRBV5-1|TRBJ2-3|NA
CASSLVASGSITDTQYF
>TRBV5-1|TRBJ1-1|NA
CASSLESPTEAFF
>TRBV6-6|TRBJ1-1|NA
CASSYPRQGHIEAFF
>TRBV7-2|TRBJ2-3|NA
CASSLFRAGGPAQYF
>TRBV5-1|TRBJ1-4|NA
CASSLTEPTNEKLFF
>TRBV18|TRBJ1-3|NA
CASSPLDSADTIYF
>TRBV9|TRBJ2-4|NA
CASSVDPLAENQIAKNIQYF
>TRBV18|TRBJ2-3|NA
CASSPPSGSSGTDTQYF
>TRBV14|TRBJ2-1|NA
CASSLAYNEQFF
>TRBV5-1|TRBJ1-1|few
CASSTDTEAFF
>TRBV30|TRBJ2-1|NA
CALRGARNEQFF
>TRBV28|TRBJ2-7|NA
CASSSDYEQYF
>TRBV4-3|TRBJ2-1|NA
CASSQDKGRNEQFF
>TRBV2|TRBJ2-1|NA
CASSREQSSYNEQFF
>TRBV5-1|TRBJ2-6|NA
CASIQGPSGANVLTF
>TRBV5-6|TRBJ2-7|NA
CASSFVRTYEQYF
>TRBV6-5|TRBJ2-7|NA
CASSGRDEQYF
>TRBV2|TRBJ1-1|NA
CASSNRKNTEAFF
>TRBV7-9|TRBJ1-2|NA
CASSFSTGSAGYTF
>TRBV6-4|TRBJ2-3|NA
CATPRSARTQYF
>TRBV5-4|TRBJ2-7|NA
CASSLGGTSGTSEQYF
>TRBV5-4|TRBJ2-5|NA
CASSLGRQSQETQYF
>TRBV2|TRBJ2-5|NA
CADRTEETQYF
>TRBV19|TRBJ1-2|NA
CASSTSPGTSTSFNYGYTF
>TRBV11-2|TRBJ2-7|NA
CASSLATSATYEQYF